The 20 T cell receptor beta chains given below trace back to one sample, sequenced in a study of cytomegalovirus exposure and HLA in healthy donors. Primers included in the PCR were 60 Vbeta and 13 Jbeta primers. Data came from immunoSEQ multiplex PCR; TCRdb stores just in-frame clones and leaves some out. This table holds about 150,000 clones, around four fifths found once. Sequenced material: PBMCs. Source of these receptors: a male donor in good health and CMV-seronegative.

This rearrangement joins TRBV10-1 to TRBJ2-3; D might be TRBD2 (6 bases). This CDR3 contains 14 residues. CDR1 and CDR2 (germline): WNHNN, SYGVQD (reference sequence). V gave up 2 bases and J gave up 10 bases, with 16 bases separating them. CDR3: CASSEGGPEGAQYF. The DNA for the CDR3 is TGCGCCAGCAGTGAGGGGGGACCGGAGGGCGCGCAGTATTTT.

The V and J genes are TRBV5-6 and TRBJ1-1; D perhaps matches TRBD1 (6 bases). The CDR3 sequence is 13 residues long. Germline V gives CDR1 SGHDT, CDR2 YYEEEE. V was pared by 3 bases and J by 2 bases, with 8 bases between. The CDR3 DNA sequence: TGTGCCAGCAGCTGGACAGCTAACACTGAAGCTTTCTTT. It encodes CASSWTANTEAFF. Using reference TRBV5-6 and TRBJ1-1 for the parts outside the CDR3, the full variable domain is DAGVTQSPTHLIKTRGQQVTLRCSPKSGHDTVSWYQQALGQGPQFIFQYYEEEERQRGNFPDRFSGHQFPNYSSELNVNALLLGDSALYLCASSWTANTEAFFGQGTRLTVV.

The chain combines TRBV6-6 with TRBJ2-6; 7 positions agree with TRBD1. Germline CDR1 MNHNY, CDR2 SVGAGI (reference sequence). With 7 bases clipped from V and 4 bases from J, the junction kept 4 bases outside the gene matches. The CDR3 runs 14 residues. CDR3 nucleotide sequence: TGTGCCAGCACCAAGGGGGCGGGGGCCAACGTCCTGACTTTC. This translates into CASTKGAGANVLTF.

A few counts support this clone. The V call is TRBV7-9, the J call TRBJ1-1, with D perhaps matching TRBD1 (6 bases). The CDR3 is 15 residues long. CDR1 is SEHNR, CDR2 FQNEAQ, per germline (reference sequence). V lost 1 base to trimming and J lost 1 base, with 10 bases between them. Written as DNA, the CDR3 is TGTGCCAGCAGCTTAGATCAGGGGTGGAACACTGAAGCTTTCTTT. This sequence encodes CASSLDQGWNTEAFF.

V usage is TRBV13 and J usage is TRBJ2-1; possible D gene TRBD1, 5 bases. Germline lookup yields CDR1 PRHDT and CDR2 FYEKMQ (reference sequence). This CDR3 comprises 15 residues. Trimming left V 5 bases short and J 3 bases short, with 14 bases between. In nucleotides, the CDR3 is TGTGCCAGCAGCCAGACAGATATACTCTACAATGAGCAGTTCTTC. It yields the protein CASSQTDILYNEQFF.

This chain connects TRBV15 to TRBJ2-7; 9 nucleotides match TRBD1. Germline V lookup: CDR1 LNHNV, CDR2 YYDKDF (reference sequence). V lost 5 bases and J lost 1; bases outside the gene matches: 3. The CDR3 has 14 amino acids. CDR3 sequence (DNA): TGTGCCACCAGCGTGGGACAGGGTTCCTACGAGCAGTACTTC. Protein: CATSVGQGSYEQYF. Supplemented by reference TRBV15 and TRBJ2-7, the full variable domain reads DAMVIQNPRYQVTQFGKPVTLSCSQTLNHNVMYWYQQKSSQAPKLLFHYYDKDFNNEADTPDNFQSRRPNTSFCFLDIRSPGLGDTAMYLCATSVGQGSYEQYFGPGTRLTVT.

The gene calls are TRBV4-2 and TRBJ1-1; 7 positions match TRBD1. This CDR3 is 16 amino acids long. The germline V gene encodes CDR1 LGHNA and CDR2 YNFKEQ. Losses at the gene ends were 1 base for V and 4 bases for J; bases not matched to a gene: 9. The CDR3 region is CASSQVLRGRGTEAFF. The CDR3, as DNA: TGTGCCAGCAGCCAAGTTTTAAGGGGGCGAGGCACTGAAGCTTTCTTT.

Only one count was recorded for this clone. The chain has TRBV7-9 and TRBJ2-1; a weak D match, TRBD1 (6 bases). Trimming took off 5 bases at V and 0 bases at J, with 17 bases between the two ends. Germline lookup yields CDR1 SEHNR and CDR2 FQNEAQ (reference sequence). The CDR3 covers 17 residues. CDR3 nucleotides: TGTGCCAGCAGCCCCAACCAGGGGTCTAGCTCCTACAATGAGCAGTTCTTC. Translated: CASSPNQGSSSYNEQFF.

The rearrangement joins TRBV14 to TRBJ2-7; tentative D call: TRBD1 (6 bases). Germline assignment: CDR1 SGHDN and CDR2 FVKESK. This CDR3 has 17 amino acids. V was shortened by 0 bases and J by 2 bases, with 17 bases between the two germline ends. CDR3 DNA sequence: TGTGCCAGCAGCCAAGAAACACTCAGGGGTTGGGCCTACGAGCAGTACTTC. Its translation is CASSQETLRGWAYEQYF.

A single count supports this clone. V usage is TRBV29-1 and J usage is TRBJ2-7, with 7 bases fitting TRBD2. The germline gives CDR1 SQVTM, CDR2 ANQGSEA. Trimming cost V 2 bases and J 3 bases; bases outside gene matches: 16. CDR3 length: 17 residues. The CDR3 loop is CSVELPGGGHPFYEQYF. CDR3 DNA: TGCAGCGTTGAATTGCCGGGAGGAGGACACCCGTTCTACGAGCAGTACTTC.

The CDR3 nucleotides are TGTGCCAGCAGTTTAATCGCAGGGGGCATGAATACGCAGTATTTT. It codes for CASSLIAGGMNTQYF. The chain combines TRBV27 with TRBJ2-3; 8 bases map to TRBD1. This CDR3 has 15 residues. With 2 bases clipped from V and 7 bases from J, the junction kept 8 bases outside the gene matches. CDR1 MNHEY and CDR2 SMNVEV come from the germline V gene (reference sequence).

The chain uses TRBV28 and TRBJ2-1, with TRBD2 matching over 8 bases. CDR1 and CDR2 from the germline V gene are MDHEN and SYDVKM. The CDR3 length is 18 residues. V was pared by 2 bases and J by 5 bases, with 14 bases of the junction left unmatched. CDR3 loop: CASSLVSGISVGDNEQFF. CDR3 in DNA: TGTGCCAGCAGTTTAGTTAGCGGGATCTCTGTGGGGGACAATGAGCAGTTCTTC.

CDR3 protein: CASGFSLIDRGEYGYTF. The CDR3 DNA reads as TGTGCTAGTGGTTTCAGTCTCATCGACAGGGGAGAGTATGGCTACACCTTC. The rearrangement joins TRBV12-5 to TRBJ1-2, with 8 bases aligning to TRBD1. The V gene's germline CDR1 is LGHNT and CDR2 FRNRAP. V was clipped by 3 bases and J by 5 bases; unmatched bases: 14. CDR3 size: 17 residues.

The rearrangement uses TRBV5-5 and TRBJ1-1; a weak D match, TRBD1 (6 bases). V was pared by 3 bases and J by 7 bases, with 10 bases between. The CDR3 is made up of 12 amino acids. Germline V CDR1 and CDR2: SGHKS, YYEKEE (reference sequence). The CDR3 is CASSWATGEAFF. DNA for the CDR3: TGTGCCAGCAGCTGGGCGACAGGTGAAGCTTTCTTT.

The DNA for the CDR3 is TGCGCCAGCAGCCCCGAGGGTCGGGGACAGGGTTACACCGGGGAGCTGTTTTTT. Translated: CASSPEGRGQGYTGELFF. The chain combines TRBV4-1 with TRBJ2-2, with 9 bases identical to TRBD1. Germline V gives CDR1 MGHRA, CDR2 YSYEKL. With V trimmed by 4 bases and J by 3 bases, 12 bases remained unmatched. There are 18 residues in the CDR3.

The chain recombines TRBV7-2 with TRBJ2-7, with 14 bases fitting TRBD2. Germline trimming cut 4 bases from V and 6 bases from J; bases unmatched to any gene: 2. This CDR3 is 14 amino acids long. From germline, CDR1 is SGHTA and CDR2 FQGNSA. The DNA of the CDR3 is TGTGCCAGCAGCTGGACTAGCGGGGGGCCCGAGCAGTACTTC. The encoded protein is CASSWTSGGPEQYF.

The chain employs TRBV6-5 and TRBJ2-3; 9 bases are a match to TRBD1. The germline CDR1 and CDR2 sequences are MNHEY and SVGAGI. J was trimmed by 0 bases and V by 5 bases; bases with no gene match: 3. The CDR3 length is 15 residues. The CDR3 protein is CASSNRGLSTDTQYF. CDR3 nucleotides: TGTGCCAGCAGTAACAGGGGGCTCAGCACAGATACGCAGTATTTT.

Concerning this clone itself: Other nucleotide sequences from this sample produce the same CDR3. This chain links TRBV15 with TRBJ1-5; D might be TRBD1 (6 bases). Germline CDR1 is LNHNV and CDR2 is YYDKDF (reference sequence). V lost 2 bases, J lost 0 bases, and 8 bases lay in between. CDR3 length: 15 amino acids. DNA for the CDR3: TGTGCCACCAGCAGACGACAGGATAGCAATCAGCCCCAGCATTTT. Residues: CATSRRQDSNQPQHF.

The DNA for the CDR3 is TGTGCCAGTAGTATTAGGGGTCAGGGGGCTTACACTGAAGCTTTCTTT. This sequence encodes CASSIRGQGAYTEAFF. The chain recombines TRBV19 with TRBJ1-1, with 8 positions matching TRBD1. CDR1 LNHDA and CDR2 SQIVND come from the germline V gene (reference sequence). The V gene end was trimmed by 3 bases and the J gene end by 3 bases; junction bases not matched to a gene: 9. The CDR3 sequence is 16 residues long.

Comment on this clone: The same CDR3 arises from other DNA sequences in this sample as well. The CDR3 loop is CASSLGQGNQPQHF. CDR3 DNA sequence: TGTGCCAGCAGCTTAGGACAGGGCAATCAGCCCCAGCATTTT. This rearrangement joins TRBV7-9 to TRBJ1-5, with a weak D call TRBD1 (6 bases). Trimming removed 1 base from V and 2 bases from J, with 6 bases in between. Germline CDR1 and CDR2: SEHNR and FQNEAQ (reference sequence). CDR3 length equals 14 residues.